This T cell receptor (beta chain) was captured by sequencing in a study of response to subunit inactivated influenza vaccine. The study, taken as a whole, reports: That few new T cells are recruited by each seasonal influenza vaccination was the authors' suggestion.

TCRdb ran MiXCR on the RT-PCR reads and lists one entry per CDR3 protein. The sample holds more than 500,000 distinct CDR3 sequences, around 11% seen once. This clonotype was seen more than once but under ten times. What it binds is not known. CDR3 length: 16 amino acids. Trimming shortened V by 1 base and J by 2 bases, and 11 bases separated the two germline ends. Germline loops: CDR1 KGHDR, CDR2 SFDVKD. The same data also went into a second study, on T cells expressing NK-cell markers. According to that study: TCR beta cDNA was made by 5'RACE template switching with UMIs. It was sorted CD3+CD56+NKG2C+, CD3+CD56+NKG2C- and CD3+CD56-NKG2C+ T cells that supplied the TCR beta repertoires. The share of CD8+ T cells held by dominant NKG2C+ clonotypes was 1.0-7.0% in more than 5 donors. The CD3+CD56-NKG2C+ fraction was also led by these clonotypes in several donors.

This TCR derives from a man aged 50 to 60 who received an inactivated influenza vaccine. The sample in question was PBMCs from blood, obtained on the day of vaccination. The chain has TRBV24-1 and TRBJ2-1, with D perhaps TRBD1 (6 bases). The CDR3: CATSDLAGAAYNEQFF. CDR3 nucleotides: TGTGCCACCAGTGATTTAGCAGGGGCGGCCTACAATGAGCAGTTCTTC.